The present T cell receptor beta chain was sequenced within a study of blood T cell repertoires in COVID-19. Clones were sequenced by immunoSEQ multiplex PCR, and TCRdb holds only the in-frame ones, with some missing. The table includes 310,000 or so clones, about 85% detected once. This clone was detected once. This sequence was found in a woman in her 30s who had recovered from COVID-19. Sequenced input: PBMCs or T cells enriched from blood (not recorded which).

The CDR3 DNA reads TGTGCCAGCTCACCACTCGGACTAGACGGGGCCGAGCAGTACTTC. This translates into CASSPLGLDGAEQYF. The chain links TRBV18 to TRBJ2-7; 7 positions match TRBD2. CDR3 size: 15 residues. V lost 1 base to trimming and J lost 6 bases; unmatched junction nucleotides: 9. Germline V CDR1 and CDR2: KGHSH, LQKENI.